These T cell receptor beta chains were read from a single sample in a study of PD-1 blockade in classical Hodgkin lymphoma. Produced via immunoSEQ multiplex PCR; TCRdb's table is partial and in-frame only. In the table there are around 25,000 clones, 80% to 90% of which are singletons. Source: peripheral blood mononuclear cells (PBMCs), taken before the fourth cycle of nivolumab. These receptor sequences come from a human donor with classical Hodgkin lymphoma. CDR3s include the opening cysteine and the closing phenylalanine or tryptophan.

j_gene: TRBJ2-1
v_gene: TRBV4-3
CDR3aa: CASSPGGNYNEQFF

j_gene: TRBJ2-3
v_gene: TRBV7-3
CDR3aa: CASSQKSRDTQYF

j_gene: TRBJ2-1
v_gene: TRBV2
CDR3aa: CASKVRGGSGNEQFF

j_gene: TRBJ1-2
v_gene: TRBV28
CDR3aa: CASSSSTGFNYGYTF

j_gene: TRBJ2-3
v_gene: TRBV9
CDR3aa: CASSEGGVLRDTQYF

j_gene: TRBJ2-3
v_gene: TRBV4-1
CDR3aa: CASSQGRLAGEGNTQYF

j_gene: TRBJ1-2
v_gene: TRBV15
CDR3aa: CATSRRETGVRGYTF

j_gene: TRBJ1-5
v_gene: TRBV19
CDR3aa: CASSSQQGSNQPQHF

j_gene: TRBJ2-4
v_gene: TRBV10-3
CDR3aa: CAISEPDRRDIQYF

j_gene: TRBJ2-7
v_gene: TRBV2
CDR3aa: CASSEEAGTSYEQYF

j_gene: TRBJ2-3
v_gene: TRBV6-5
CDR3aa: CASSFRSTDTQYF

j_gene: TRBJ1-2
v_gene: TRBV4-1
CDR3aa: CASSQSGELYGYTF

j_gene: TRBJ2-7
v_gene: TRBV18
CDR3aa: CASSPGTEQYF

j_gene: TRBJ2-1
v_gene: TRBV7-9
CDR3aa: CASSLETRELYNEQFF

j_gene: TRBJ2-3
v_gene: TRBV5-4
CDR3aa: CASSLGTSVGDTQYF

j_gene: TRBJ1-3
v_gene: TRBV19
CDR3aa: CASSIGGGAGNTIYF

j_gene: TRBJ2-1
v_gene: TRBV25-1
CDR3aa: CASSPWAGRNEQFF

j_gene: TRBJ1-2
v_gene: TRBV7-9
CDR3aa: CASSFGQGPGYTF

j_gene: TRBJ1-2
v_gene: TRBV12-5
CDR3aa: CASGLVRALYGYTF

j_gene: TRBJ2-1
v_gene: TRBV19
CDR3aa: CASSIIPSGGKNEQFF

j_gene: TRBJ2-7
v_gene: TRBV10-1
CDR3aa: CASSSGQGYEQYF

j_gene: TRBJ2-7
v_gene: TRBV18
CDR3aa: CASSPPRKDF

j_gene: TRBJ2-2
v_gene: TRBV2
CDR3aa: CASKVNTGELFF

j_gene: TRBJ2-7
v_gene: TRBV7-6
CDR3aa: CASSPGHFLSYEQYF

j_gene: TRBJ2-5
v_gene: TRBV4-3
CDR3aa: CASSSERGETQYF

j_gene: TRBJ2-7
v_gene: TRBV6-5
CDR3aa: CASSYSASGSYEQYF

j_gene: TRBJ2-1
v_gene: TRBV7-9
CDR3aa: CASSFPYDEQFF

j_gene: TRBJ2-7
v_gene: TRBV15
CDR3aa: CATSTPLALYEQYF

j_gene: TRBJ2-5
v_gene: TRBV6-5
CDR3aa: CASSPGQGWRETQYF

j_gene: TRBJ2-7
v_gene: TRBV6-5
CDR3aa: CASRTAYSSYEQYF

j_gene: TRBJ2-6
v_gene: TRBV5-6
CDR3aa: CASSPWDRSRSGANVLTF

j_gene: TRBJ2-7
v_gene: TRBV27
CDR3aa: CASSKPGLAGQFSYEQYF

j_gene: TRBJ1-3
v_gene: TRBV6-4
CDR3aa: CASSDHIGGRTSGNTIYF

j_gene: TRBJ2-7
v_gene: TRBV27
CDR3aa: CASSFAQTYEQYF

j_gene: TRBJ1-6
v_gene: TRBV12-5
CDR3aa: CASGPRGPLHF

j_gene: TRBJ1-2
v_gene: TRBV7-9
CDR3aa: CASSLPKTGLVYGYTF

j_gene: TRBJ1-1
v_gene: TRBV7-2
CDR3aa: CASSPYRGQDTEAFF

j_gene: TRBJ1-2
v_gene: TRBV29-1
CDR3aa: CSVEDPAKTGGGYTF

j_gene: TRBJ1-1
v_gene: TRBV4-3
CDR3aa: CASSPGWGHEAFF

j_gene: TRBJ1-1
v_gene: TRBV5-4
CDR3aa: CASSSLTGISTEAFF

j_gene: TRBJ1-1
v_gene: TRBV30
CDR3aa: CAWTRAPGGKAFF